This record covers a single TCR beta chain. The target antigen is unknown. In the original processing: To classify distant metastasis in papillary thyroid cancer, a model was built from CDR3 differences across clinicopathological groups. From the PCR reads, TCRdb re-called clones with MiXCR. The V and J calls follow TCRdb's processing rather than the paper's. The table shows some 6,600 clones, with roughly 35% occurring only once. The data were obtained in a study of metastatic and nonmetastatic thyroid tumors. Study overall: Repertoires of blood and of tissue (tumor or nodule) from malignant and benign thyroid patients were compared. Study observations and caveats: Malignant tumors reportedly showed significantly higher TCR beta diversity than benign nodules in both blood and tumor.

The CDR3 length is 14 residues. Trimming pared 6 bases from V and 8 bases from J, leaving 19 bases between. CDR1 is SEHNR and CDR2 is FQNEAQ in the germline V gene (reference sequence). Every patient underwent thyroid surgery untreated. The gene calls are TRBV7-9 and TRBJ1-1, with D possibly TRBD1 on 6 matching bases. The sequencing input was adjacent normal tissue. The TCR comes from a female donor with papillary thyroid cancer or a benign thyroid nodule (not recorded which). Some clones in this sample may be carry-over from other donors' samples. DNA of the CDR3: TGTGCCAGCAGTCACCCCGGGGGGCAACTAGAAGCTTTCTTT. It translates to CASSHPGGQLEAFF.